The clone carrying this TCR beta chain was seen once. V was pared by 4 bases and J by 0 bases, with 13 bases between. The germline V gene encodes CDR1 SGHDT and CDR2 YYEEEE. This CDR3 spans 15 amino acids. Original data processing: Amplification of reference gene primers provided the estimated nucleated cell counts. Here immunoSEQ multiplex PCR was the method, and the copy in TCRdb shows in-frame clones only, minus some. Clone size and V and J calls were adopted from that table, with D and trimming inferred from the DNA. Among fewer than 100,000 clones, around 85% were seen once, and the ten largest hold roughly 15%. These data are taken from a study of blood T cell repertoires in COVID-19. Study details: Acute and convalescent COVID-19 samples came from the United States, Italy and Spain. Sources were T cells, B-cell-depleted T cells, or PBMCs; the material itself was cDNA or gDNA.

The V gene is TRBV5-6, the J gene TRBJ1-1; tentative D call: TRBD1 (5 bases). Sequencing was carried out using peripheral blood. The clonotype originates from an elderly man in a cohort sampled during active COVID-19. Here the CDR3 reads CASSLTEIMNTEAFF. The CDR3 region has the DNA TGTGCCAGCAGCCTGACAGAAATCATGAACACTGAAGCTTTCTTT.